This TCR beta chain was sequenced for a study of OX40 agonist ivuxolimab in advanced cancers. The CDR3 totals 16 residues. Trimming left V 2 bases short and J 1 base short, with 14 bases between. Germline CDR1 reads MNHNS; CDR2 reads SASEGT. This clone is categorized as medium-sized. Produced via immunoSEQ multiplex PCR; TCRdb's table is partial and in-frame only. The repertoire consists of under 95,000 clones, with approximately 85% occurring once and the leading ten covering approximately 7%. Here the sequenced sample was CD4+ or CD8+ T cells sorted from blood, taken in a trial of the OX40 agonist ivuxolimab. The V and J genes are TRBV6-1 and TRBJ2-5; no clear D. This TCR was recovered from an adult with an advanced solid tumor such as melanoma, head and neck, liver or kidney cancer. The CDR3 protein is CASSEYLGIFQETQYF. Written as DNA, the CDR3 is TGTGCCAGCAGTGAATATTTGGGGATATTCCAAGAGACCCAGTACTTC.